This paragraph covers one TCR beta chain sequence. What it recognizes is unknown. The data are from a study of human T cells and chemical hapten exposure. Findings and caveats of the study: Once DPC sensitization occurred, TCRs above 1 in 1000 frequency showed no change.

CDR1 is SNHLY, CDR2 FYNNEI, per germline. CDR3 length: 17 amino acids. Between the trimmed V and J ends, which lost 3 bases and 4 bases, there was a span of 21 bases. Described time point: healthy volunteer bleed at 6 weeks. The total RNA was obtained from whole blood that was not fractionated. Single cDNA molecules in the library carried unique molecular identifiers attached during preparation. TCRdb re-called the RACE reads with MiXCR, one entry per CDR3 protein. The sample includes 65,000 or so distinct CDR3 sequences, roughly 6.6% of them seen just once. The TCR comes from a female donor in good health. Some clones in this sample may be carry-over from other donors' samples. The sequencing sample was made of whole blood. V gene TRBV2 combines with J gene TRBJ1-1; D possibly corresponds to TRBD1 (5 bases). CDR3 residues: CASSDFPARQGITEAFF. The CDR3 DNA is TGTGCCAGCAGTGATTTTCCCGCTCGTCAGGGAATCACTGAAGCTTTCTTT. The full variable domain, rest sourced from reference TRBV2 and TRBJ1-1, is EPEVTQTPSHQVTQMGQEVILRCVPISNHLYFYWYRQILGQKVEFLVSFYNNEISEKSEIFDDQFSVERPDGSNFTLKIRSTKLEDSAMYFCASSDFPARQGITEAFFGQGTRLTVV.